This T cell receptor beta chain was recovered during a study of blood T cell repertoires in COVID-19 (dated by TCRdb to 2019 to 2021). Regarding the complete study: Samples from collaborators originated in the United States, Italy and Spain and spanned both the acute and convalescent phases of COVID-19. Samples came from the ongoing ImmuneRACE study (first 160 participants) plus 1,254 subjects from 6 global collaborators. Subjects who had been exposed to COVID-19, were actively infected with it, or had recovered from it provided the deeply sampled blood TCRbeta repertoires that made up the dataset. The material from the prospective study consisted of cDNA or gDNA derived from T cells, B-cell-depleted T cells, or PBMCs. HLA class I and class II types, where available, came from metadata supplied by the sample provider rather than from assay-based typing. A de-identified subject ID, COVID-19 status, age in years and sex were almost always included in the sample metadata. The repertoires were released in a freely available public database meant as a resource for research on the immune response to SARS-CoV-2. The full study reports these points: The quantity of clinical and demographic metadata differed by source and by participant and was supplied without curation.

CDR1 and CDR2 were assigned from the germline V gene (reference sequence) as LGHDT and YNNKEL. Spanning cysteine to phenylalanine, the CDR3 consists of 14 amino acids. The sequence is cut down to CDR3 DNA, 42 bases in frame from base 1. For this clone: Its antigen remains undetermined. One end of the junction is discordant with germline, which a read error may explain. The identical CDR3 is also encoded by other nucleotide sequences in the sample.

The immunoSEQ Assay, a bias-controlled multiplex PCR, was used to amplify TCRbeta CDR3 regions from genomic DNA. As for how the authors treated the data: Nucleated cell counts per sample were estimated from amplification of reference gene primers within the assay. To quantify the absolute abundance of each unique TCRbeta CDR3 rearrangement, sequence reads were collapsed and filtered. Productive Simpson clonality was computed per sample as the square root of Simpson's diversity index over productive rearrangements. TCRdb's version of the immuneACCESS table is confined to in-frame rearrangements and falls short of the full clone set. An unresolved V gene accounts for under half of the shortfall where checked; the remainder is of unknown origin. V, J and clone size reflect that table, while D and trimming were determined from the DNA. The sample contains approximately 290,000 clones, approximately 89% of them found a single time. Over 8.5% of the sample rests with the top ten.

One collaborating source in Seattle enrolled patients during active infection and followed them longitudinally through the course of disease. Each collaborating institution followed its own protocols to collect whole blood in K2EDTA tubes. Collaborator samples were shipped for TCRbeta analysis as frozen whole blood, isolated PBMCs, or DNA extracted from either sample type. Sample: peripheral blood. Recombination linked TRBV3-1 (or the pseudogene TRBV3-2) to TRBJ1-1; TRBD1 lines up with 7 middle nucleotides. The sequence was obtained from a woman aged 30 to 39 with COVID-19, enrolled during active disease. The CDR3 reads as follows: CASSQGQVNTEAFF. The DNA is as follows: TGTGCCAGCAGTCAAGGACAGGTGAACACTGAAGCTTTCTTT.